The rows below give T cell receptor beta chains drawn from one sample of a study of blood T cell repertoires in COVID-19. Some clones are missing from TCRdb's copy, which holds only in-frame ones; the method was immunoSEQ multiplex PCR. The repertoire consists of 200,000 to 250,000 clones, with over 80% occurring once and the leading ten covering less than 3%. Sequencing used peripheral blood. The receptors here all came from a young man with COVID-19, enrolled during active disease. The CDR3 runs from the conserved cysteine through the conserved F or W.

TRBV5-4	TRBJ1-1	CASVRGAGAPNTEAFF
TRBV28	TRBJ1-5	CASTGGFSNQPQHF
TRBV19	TRBJ1-2	CASSMTPGQGRDGYTF
TRBV21-1	TRBJ2-7	CASSKVNSLAHEQYF
TRBV15	TRBJ2-3	CATSRGGVSGGPDTQYF
TRBV2	TRBJ1-1	CASRGQLNTEAFF
TRBV11-2	TRBJ2-2	CASSLMAGGNTGELFF
TRBV4-3	TRBJ1-6	CASSQGTVWNNSPLHF
TRBV27	TRBJ2-3	CASSLLAVGDTQYF
TRBV13	TRBJ2-7	CASSSSPRGGSYEQYF
TRBV12-3/TRBV12-4	TRBJ2-2	CASRTTGELFF
TRBV7-8	TRBJ2-5	CASSLRFAQETQYF
TRBV5-1	TRBJ2-1	CASSLASGGPDEQFF
TRBV19	TRBJ1-2	CASSIAARDHYGYTF
TRBV4-1	TRBJ2-7	CASSQDPGDYEQYF
TRBV7-6	TRBJ2-6	CASSYGTGVSGANVLTF
TRBV7-9	TRBJ1-5	CASSEGTGFVGGNQPQHF
TRBV7-2	TRBJ1-2	CASSRDRGSYGYTF
TRBV7-3	TRBJ2-2	CASSSGQGGGELFF
TRBV7-3	TRBJ2-1	CASSFMGGTYNEQFF
TRBV19	TRBJ2-2	CASSMVRAPTGELFF
TRBV19	TRBJ1-5	CASLLVPGQGREFQPQHF
TRBV9	TRBJ2-7	CASSVGGGESSYEQYF
TRBV19	TRBJ2-1	CASKTLAGGPDEQFF
TRBV2	TRBJ1-2	CASSSGTELYGYTF
TRBV30	TRBJ2-7	CAWSVLAGAAVYEQYF
TRBV3-1/TRBV3-2	TRBJ2-5	CASSQEGRAGGQETQYF
TRBV27	TRBJ2-1	CASRERGGYNEQFF
TRBV18	TRBJ1-2	CASSLTTPTRLPSWDGYTF
TRBV5-1	TRBJ1-2	CASSLRQGVYYGYTF
TRBV7-2	TRBJ1-2	CASSLAGQGYGYTF
TRBV19	TRBJ2-2	CASSIGQRGTNTGELFF
TRBV27	TRBJ2-7	CASSLRGGRFSYEQYF
TRBV7-6	TRBJ1-1	CASSLGGRGWGNTEAFF
TRBV29-1	TRBJ1-1	CSAQQGNTEAFF